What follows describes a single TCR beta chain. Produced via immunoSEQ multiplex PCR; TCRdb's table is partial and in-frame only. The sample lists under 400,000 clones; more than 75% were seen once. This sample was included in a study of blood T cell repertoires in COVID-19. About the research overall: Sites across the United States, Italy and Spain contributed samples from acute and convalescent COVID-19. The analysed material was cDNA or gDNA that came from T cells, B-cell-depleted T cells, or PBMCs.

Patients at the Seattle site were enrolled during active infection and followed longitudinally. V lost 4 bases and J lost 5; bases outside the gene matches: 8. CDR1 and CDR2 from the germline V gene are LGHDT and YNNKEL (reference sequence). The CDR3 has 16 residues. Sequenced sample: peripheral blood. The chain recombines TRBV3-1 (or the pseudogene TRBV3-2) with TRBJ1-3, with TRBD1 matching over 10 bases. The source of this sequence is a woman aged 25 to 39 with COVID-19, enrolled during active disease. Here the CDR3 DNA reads TGTGCCAGCAGCCGGGGCCGGGACAGGGGAAGAAACACCATATATTTT. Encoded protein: CASSRGRDRGRNTIYF.